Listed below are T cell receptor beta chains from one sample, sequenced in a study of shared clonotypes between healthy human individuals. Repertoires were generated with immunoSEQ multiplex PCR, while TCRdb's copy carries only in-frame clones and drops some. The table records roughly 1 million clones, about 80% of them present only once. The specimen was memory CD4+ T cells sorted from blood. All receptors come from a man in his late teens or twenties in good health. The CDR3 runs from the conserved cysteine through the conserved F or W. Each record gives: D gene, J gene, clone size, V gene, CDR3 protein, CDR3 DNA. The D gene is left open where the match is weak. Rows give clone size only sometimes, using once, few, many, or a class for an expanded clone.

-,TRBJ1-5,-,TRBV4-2,CASSLTRESNQPQHF,TGTGCCAGCAGCCTAACTAGGGAGAGCAATCAGCCCCAGCATTTT
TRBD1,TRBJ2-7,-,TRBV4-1,CASSQEGGTGAYEQYF,TGCGCCAGCAGCCAAGAAGGGGGGACAGGGGCCTACGAGCAGTACTTC
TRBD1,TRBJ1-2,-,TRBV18,CASSPAGQGSGGYTF,TGTGCCAGCTCACCGGCGGGACAGGGTAGTGGAGGCTACACCTTC
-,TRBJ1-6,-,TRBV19,CASSTDGGNSPLHF,TGTGCCAGTAGTACGGACGGGGGGAATTCACCCCTCCACTTT
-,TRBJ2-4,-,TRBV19,CASSIGQQIAKNIQYF,TGTGCCAGTAGTATAGGCCAACAGATAGCCAAAAACATTCAGTACTTC
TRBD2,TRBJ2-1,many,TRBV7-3,CASSPGLAGGRNEQFF,TGTGCCAGCAGCCCTGGACTAGCGGGGGGACGGAATGAGCAGTTCTTC
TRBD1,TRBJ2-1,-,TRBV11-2,CASSSGTGWFNEQFF,TGTGCCAGCAGCTCCGGGACAGGGTGGTTCAATGAGCAGTTCTTC
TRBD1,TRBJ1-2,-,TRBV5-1,CASSLFTGGDYGYTF,TGCGCCAGCAGCTTGTTTACAGGGGGCGATTATGGCTACACCTTC
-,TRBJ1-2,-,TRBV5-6,CASRRRRSERGYGYTF,TGTGCCAGCAGACGGAGGCGGAGCGAGAGAGGCTATGGCTACACCTTC
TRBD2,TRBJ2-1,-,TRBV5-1,CASSPTASGGANNEQFF,TGCGCCAGCAGCCCCACCGCCAGCGGGGGGGCCAACAATGAGCAGTTCTTC
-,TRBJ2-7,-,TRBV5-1,CASSLADSYSSYEQYF,TGCGCCAGCAGCTTGGCTGACAGTTATAGCTCCTACGAGCAGTACTTC
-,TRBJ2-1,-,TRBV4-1,CASSQDPNRIPIVTHSYNEQFF,TGCGCCAGCAGCCAAGATCCAAATCGCATTCCTATAGTGACTCACTCCTACAATGAGCAGTTCTTC
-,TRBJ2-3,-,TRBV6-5,CASRVLRRDTDTQYF,TGTGCCAGCAGGGTCCTAAGACGAGACACAGATACGCAGTATTTT
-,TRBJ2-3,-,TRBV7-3,CASSLVGVSTDTQYF,TGTGCCAGCAGCTTAGTGGGGGTTAGCACAGATACGCAGTATTTT
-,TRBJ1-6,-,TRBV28,CASTPVGPNSPLHF,TGTGCCAGCACCCCGGTGGGGCCGAATTCACCCCTCCACTTT
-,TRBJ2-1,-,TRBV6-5,CASSPDILTYNEQFF,TGTGCCAGCAGTCCTGATATCCTGACCTACAATGAGCAGTTCTTC
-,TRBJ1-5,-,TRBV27,CATSRGTQPQHF,TGTGCCACCTCAAGGGGGACCCAGCCCCAGCATTTT
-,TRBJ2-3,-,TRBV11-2,CASSLDSAGLRTDTQYF,TGTGCCAGCAGCTTAGATAGCGCTGGGCTACGCACAGATACGCAGTATTTT
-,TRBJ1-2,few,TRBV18,CASSPPMGVDGYTF,TGTGCCAGCTCACCACCGATGGGGGTGGATGGCTACACCTTC
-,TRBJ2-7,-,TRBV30,CAWSVDYEQYF,TGTGCCTGGAGTGTAGACTACGAGCAGTACTTC
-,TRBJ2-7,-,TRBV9,CASSVGGGNEQYF,TGTGCCAGCAGCGTAGGGGGTGGGAACGAGCAGTACTTC
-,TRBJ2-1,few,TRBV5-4,CASSLAGGNEQFF,TGTGCCAGCAGCTTGGCCGGGGGAAATGAGCAGTTCTTC
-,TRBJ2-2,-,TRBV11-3,CASSLLMWSGELFF,TGTGCCAGCAGCTTGCTTATGTGGTCCGGGGAGCTGTTTTTT
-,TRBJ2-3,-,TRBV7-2,CASMRRGTDTQYF,TGTGCCAGCATGAGGCGGGGCACAGATACGCAGTATTTT
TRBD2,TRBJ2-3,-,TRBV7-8,CASSLSGLAGGGPQYF,TGTGCCAGCAGCTTATCGGGACTAGCGGGAGGAGGGCCGCAGTATTTT
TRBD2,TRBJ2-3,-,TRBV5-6,CASSFRKTSGTDTQYF,TGTGCCAGCAGCTTCCGAAAAACTAGCGGCACAGATACGCAGTATTTT
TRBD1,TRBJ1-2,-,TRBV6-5,CASSSPRTGNYGYTF,TGTGCCAGCAGTTCACCCCGGACAGGGAACTATGGCTACACCTTC
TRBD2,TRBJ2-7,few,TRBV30,CAWRAGRAEQYF,TGTGCCTGGAGGGCAGGGAGGGCCGAGCAGTACTTC
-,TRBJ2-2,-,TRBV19,CALETRNTGELFF,TGTGCCCTCGAGACTCGGAACACCGGGGAGCTGTTTTTT
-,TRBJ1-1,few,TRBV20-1,CSASRDTEAFF,TGCAGTGCTAGCAGGGACACTGAAGCTTTCTTT
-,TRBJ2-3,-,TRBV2,CASRYQVGTDTQYF,TGTGCCAGCCGGTATCAAGTGGGCACAGATACGCAGTATTTT
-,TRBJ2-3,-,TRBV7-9,CASSLGGSGRDTQYF,TGTGCCAGCAGCTTAGGAGGCTCAGGGAGAGATACGCAGTATTTT
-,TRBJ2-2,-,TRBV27,CASKRLGLGTGELFF,TGTGCCAGCAAGAGGCTAGGCCTGGGCACCGGGGAGCTGTTTTTT
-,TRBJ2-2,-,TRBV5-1,CASSFSHSNTGELFF,TGCGCCAGCAGCTTTTCGCATTCGAACACCGGGGAGCTGTTTTTT
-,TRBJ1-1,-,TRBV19,CASITQGSDTEAFF,TGTGCCAGTATAACACAGGGTTCGGACACTGAAGCTTTCTTT
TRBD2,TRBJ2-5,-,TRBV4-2,CASSPLAGGPRETQYF,TGTGCCAGCAGCCCCCTGGCGGGGGGGCCGAGAGAGACCCAGTACTTC
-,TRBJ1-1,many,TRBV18,CASSPTGFYGDPEAFF,TGTGCCAGCTCACCTACAGGGTTTTATGGCGACCCTGAAGCTTTCTTT
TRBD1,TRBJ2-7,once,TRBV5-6,CASSSRQGGITYEQYF,TGTGCCAGCAGCTCAAGACAGGGGGGGATCACCTACGAGCAGTACTTC
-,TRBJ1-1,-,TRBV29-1,CSVSPWDVGSTEAFF,TGCAGCGTAAGCCCTTGGGACGTCGGGAGCACTGAAGCTTTCTTT
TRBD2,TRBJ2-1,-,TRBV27,CASSKLAGWYNEQFF,TGTGCCAGCAGCAAACTAGCGGGATGGTACAATGAGCAGTTCTTC
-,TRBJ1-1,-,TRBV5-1,CASSLWGAWGTEAFF,TGCGCCAGCAGCCTCTGGGGGGCTTGGGGAACTGAAGCTTTCTTT
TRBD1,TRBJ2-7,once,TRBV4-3,CASSLDRGPYEQYF,TGCGCCAGCAGCCTCGACAGGGGCCCCTACGAGCAGTACTTC
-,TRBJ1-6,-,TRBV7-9,CASSGQERAGSLNSPLHF,TGTGCCAGCAGCGGCCAGGAGAGGGCAGGGTCCCTTAATTCACCCCTCCACTTT
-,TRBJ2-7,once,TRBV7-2,CASSPHLRAQGEQYF,TGTGCCAGCAGCCCCCACTTACGGGCCCAGGGAGAGCAGTACTTC
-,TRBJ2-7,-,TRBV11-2,CASSPRRLVTYEQYF,TGTGCCAGCAGCCCTCGACGGCTTGTAACCTACGAGCAGTACTTC
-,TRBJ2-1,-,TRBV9,CASSAGQGAQFF,TGTGCCAGCAGCGCCGGTCAGGGTGCTCAGTTCTTC
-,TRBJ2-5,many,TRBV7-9,CASSLSRLQETQYF,TGTGCCAGCAGCTTATCCCGGCTCCAAGAGACCCAGTACTTC
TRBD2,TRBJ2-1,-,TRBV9,CASSTSSSGAYNEQFF,TGTGCCAGCAGCACCAGTTCTAGCGGAGCATACAATGAGCAGTTCTTC
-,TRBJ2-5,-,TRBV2,CASSQTGETQYF,TGTGCCAGCAGCCAAACCGGGGAGACCCAGTACTTC
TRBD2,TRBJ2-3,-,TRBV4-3,CASSQGLGTSGLADTQYF,TGCGCCAGCAGCCAAGGGCTTGGCACTAGCGGTTTGGCAGATACGCAGTATTTT
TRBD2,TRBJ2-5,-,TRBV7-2,CASSTRPPGLVRETQYF,TGTGCCAGCAGCACCCGACCACCGGGACTAGTGAGGGAGACCCAGTACTTC
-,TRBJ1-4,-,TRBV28,CASSPFSTRAVFEKLFF,TGTGCCAGCAGCCCTTTTTCGACCCGGGCGGTTTTTGAAAAACTGTTTTTT
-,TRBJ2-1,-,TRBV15,CATSRGVGEQFF,TGTGCCACCAGCAGAGGAGTGGGTGAGCAGTTCTTC
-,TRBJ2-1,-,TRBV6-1,CATQGPYNEQFF,TGTGCCACCCAGGGACCCTACAATGAGCAGTTCTTC
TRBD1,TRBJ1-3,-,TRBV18,CASSLRTGIPSKSGNTIYF,TGTGCCAGCTCACTCCGGACAGGGATTCCCTCGAAGTCTGGAAACACCATATATTTT
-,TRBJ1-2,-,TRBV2,CASSREYGYTF,TGTGCCAGCAGCAGGGAGTATGGCTACACCTTC
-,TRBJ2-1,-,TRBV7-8,CASSPRDYNEQFF,TGTGCCAGCAGCCCACGAGACTACAATGAGCAGTTCTTC